This TCR beta chain was found in a study of T cells in Graves' hyperthyroidism and ophthalmopathy (dated by TCRdb to the late 2010s). A note on the overall study: Peripheral blood samples were taken at initial diagnosis, before any treatment was given. To identify distinguishing TCR V-J signatures, a discovery cohort of about 95 patients was used, comprising 43 with Graves' ophthalmopathy and roughly 60 with stable Graves' hyperthyroidism. Prospective prediction of ophthalmopathy was tested in an independent validation cohort of under 20 hyperthyroidism patients and 17 patients who later progressed to ophthalmopathy. For training and testing, the 110 or so patients in the discovery cohort were randomly divided in a 7:3 ratio. Thyroid tissue and blood T-cell repertoires from roughly 6 Graves' hyperthyroidism patients were also compared in the study. Once sampling was done, hyperthyroidism patients were given methimazole at a starting dose of 30 mg daily, whereas ophthalmopathy patients were given high-dose intravenous methylprednisolone. TCR Vbeta CDR3 sequencing of around 130 peripheral blood samples (over 40 ophthalmopathy, roughly 72 hyperthyroidism and around 17 progressor patients) is reported in the paper. Here is what the overall study found, with its caveats: In validation, the model predicted progression to ophthalmopathy with approximately 71% sensitivity and 72.22% specificity, a median of approximately 6.7 months before onset. Ophthalmopathy was separated from stable hyperthyroidism by a 13 V-J signature model, with around 88% sensitivity and roughly 84% specificity obtained in cross-validation and 80%/75% obtained in testing. Most expanded thyroid clonotypes (frequency above 0.001) were also detected in blood, suggesting blood repertoires may reflect thyroid immune responses. No statistical method was used to set the sample size in advance, and investigators knew the group allocation.

A patient counted as having stable Graves' hyperthyroidism if no progression to ophthalmopathy occurred over 18 months of follow-up. The hyperthyroidism patients were between 18 and 65 years old and newly diagnosed, with a disease duration of less than 2 months. The study excluded patients with uncontrolled infections, other autoimmune diseases, pregnancy or lactation. Diagnoses were established on the basis of clinical symptoms, serum thyroxine and TRAb, thyroid ultrasound, and orbital computed tomography. PBMCs were separated from roughly 9.3 ml of fresh peripheral blood using Ficoll-Paque density gradient centrifugation. Total RNA was extracted with Trizol reagent, and quality was checked on an Agilent 2100 Bioanalyzer. This clonotype has just a few counts. This clone's antigen is unknown. No much larger clone exists at a distance of one base, and base qualities are not known. Spanning cysteine to phenylalanine, the CDR3 consists of 15 amino acids. The kept DNA is CDR3 alone, 45 bases in frame from the first base. CDR1 and CDR2 (SGDLS, YYNGEE) derive from the germline V gene. Trimming removed 1 base from V and 1 base from J, leaving 11 bases between the germline ends.

The TCR beta CDR3 regions were amplified from the RNA transcripts. The first round of RT-PCR for the TCR CDR3 was performed with the HTBI primer set and the Qiagen OneStep RT-PCR kit. Libraries were constructed in a second round of multiplex PCR, after which size selection and purification were carried out. Paired-end sequencing of the libraries was performed with 100 bp reads on an Illumina HiSeq2000. In the source study's methods: SOAPnuke was used to process the raw data, throwing out any read that contained adapters or uncalled bases, had a mean Phred below 15, or lacked an exact constant-primer or identifier match. COPE v1.2.5 was used to merge high-quality paired reads, and clonotypes were defined as unique nucleotide sequences. Clonotypes were aligned to IMGT TRBV, TRBD and TRBJ reference segments using MiTCR v1.1. The analysis was restricted to V-J combinations with a frequency above 0.0001, which together covered roughly 99% of the repertoires. The TCS score was defined as F50 (clonal expansion) divided by E x V (chaos), with BLOSUM62-based TCRdist calculated between CDR3 peptides within each V-J. Welch's t-statistics and random forest reduced roughly 540 V-J features to roughly 13, which were used in a naive Bayes classifier (R e1071). TCRdb applied fastp at Q25 and MiXCR to the public reads, then kept only in-frame beta chains. Records with the same CDR3 protein are collapsed into one entry carrying the most frequent genes and DNA. What appears here as the V and J calls and clone size reflects TCRdb's work, not the paper's. The sample table shows around 420,000 distinct CDR3 sequences, and roughly 13% are seen once. 5.3% of the sample goes to the ten largest clones.

This receptor was taken from a woman between 18 and 29 years old with Graves' hyperthyroidism. Specimen: blood. The chain couples TRBV9 to TRBJ2-5, with TRBD1 perhaps the D gene, on 5 matching bases. The encoded CDR3 is CASSVQGVAQETQYF. The DNA is as follows: TGTGCCAGCAGCGTACAAGGGGTCGCCCAAGAGACCCAGTACTTC. With the portions outside the CDR3 filled from the reference TRBV9 and TRBJ2-5 genes, the complete variable region becomes DSGVTQTPKHLITATGQRVTLRCSPRSGDLSVYWYQQSLDQGLQFLIQYYNGEERAKGNILERFSAQQFPDLHSELNLSSLELGDSALYFCASSVQGVAQETQYFGPGTRLLVL.